These 29 T cell receptor beta chains were sequenced from one sample in a study of T-cell reconstitution after alpha-beta-depleted transplantation in children (dated by TCRdb to 2016 to 2018). The library was prepared using PCR. Sequencing used an Illumina HiSeq 2500. TCR libraries were prepared with molecular barcoding, using unique molecular identifiers to normalize TCRbeta repertoire quantification. The public sequencing data were trimmed at Q25 with fastp and processed into clonotypes with MiXCR by TCRdb, which kept only in-frame beta chains. Identical CDR3 proteins give one entry, which carries the most common genes and DNA. This sample comprises hundreds of thousands of distinct CDR3 sequences, roughly 11% of them detected only once. 28% of the sample is taken by the ten largest. Per the publication, the treatment or condition label means: allogeneic hematopoietic cell transplantation with graft depleted of TCRalphabeta T cells and CD19 B cells.

The specimen comprised PBMCs, sampled before TCRalphabeta/CD19-depleted stem cell transplant. These TCRs come from a child under two years old with acute myeloid leukemia, due to receive a stem cell transplant.

This clonotype was observed many times. The V and J genes are TRBV20-1 and TRBJ2-5; D remains unclear. This CDR3 comprises 16 residues. Trimming cost V 0 bases and J 1 base, with 15 bases left between them. Germline V CDR1 and CDR2: DFQATT, SNEGSKA (reference sequence). The CDR3 sequence: CSARDWASRFQETQYF. As DNA, the CDR3 is TGCAGTGCTAGAGATTGGGCTAGTAGATTCCAAGAGACCCAGTACTTC.

This clonotype was detected only a few times. This rearrangement joins TRBV11-2 to TRBJ1-1; D might be TRBD1 (5 bases). Germline V gene lookup returns CDR1 SGHAT and CDR2 FQNNGV. The length of the CDR3 is 18 residues. V lost 5 bases and J lost 0, with 22 bases in between. CDR3 region: CASSRPTGGGHLNTEAFF. For the CDR3, the DNA is TGTGCCAGCAGCCGACCAACAGGTGGTGGTCATTTGAACACTGAAGCTTTCTTT.

In its sample, this clonotype was seen many times. The rearrangement uses TRBV4-1 and TRBJ1-4, with 7 bases that match TRBD1. Trimming at V came to 4 bases and at J to 0 bases, leaving 5 bases not matched to a gene. CDR3 length equals 16 residues. The germline V gene encodes CDR1 MGHRA and CDR2 YSYEKL. CDR3 residues: CASSPLQGSTNEKLFF. CDR3 nucleotide sequence: TGCGCCAGCAGCCCACTACAGGGGTCAACTAATGAAAAACTGTTTTTT.

This clonotype was seen ten or more times. The CDR3 sequence: CASIDSPGANVLTF. The CDR3 DNA is TGTGCCAGTATTGACAGTCCTGGGGCCAACGTCCTGACTTTC. The chain couples TRBV19 to TRBJ2-6; TRBD1 is a possible D gene (5 bases). The V gene's germline CDR1 is LNHDA and CDR2 SQIVND (reference sequence). This CDR3 contains 14 residues. Trimming took off 7 bases at V and 2 bases at J, with 9 bases between the two ends.

This clonotype was found many times. J is TRBJ2-6 and V is TRBV5-5; D is ambiguous. Germline values: CDR1 SGHKS, CDR2 YYEKEE (reference sequence). The CDR3 has 14 residues. V lost 4 bases and J 4 bases, leaving 9 bases between the germline ends. This CDR3 reads CASSPPHGANVLTF. CDR3 nucleotide sequence: TGTGCCAGCAGCCCCCCTCACGGGGCCAACGTCCTGACTTTC.

This clonotype was detected only a few times. The rearrangement links TRBV24-1 to TRBJ2-1; 14 positions match TRBD2. This CDR3 comprises 20 residues. Germline V CDR1 and CDR2: KGHDR, SFDVKD. The J segment lost 0 bases and the V segment lost 3 bases, leaving 9 bases of the junction unmatched. The DNA of the CDR3 is TGTGCCACCAGTGATACCGGGACTAGCGGGAGTGGGAGCTCCTACAATGAGCAGTTCTTC. This sequence encodes CATSDTGTSGSGSSYNEQFF.

This clonotype has a count of ten or more. CDR3 nucleotides: TGCGCCAGCAGCTGGGGGACAGGGAGTTACATATACGAGCAGTACTTC. Protein product: CASSWGTGSYIYEQYF. The V and J genes are TRBV5-1 and TRBJ2-7, with 9 bases aligning to TRBD1. This CDR3 region has 16 residues. Germline trimming cut 3 bases from V and 4 bases from J; bases unmatched to any gene: 11. CDR1 and CDR2 (germline): SGHRS, YFSETQ.

This clonotype was counted a few times. The chain's CDR3 is CSQGGSNYGYTF. As DNA, the CDR3 is TGCAGTCAGGGGGGTTCTAACTATGGCTACACCTTC. The genes are TRBV20-1 and TRBJ1-2, with TRBD1 identical over 7 bases. In germline, CDR1 is DFQATT, CDR2 SNEGSKA (reference sequence). The CDR3 extends over 12 amino acids. With V trimmed by 8 bases and J by 0 bases, 3 bases remained unmatched.

Many counts were recorded for this clonotype. This rearrangement joins TRBV19 to TRBJ1-3, with 7 bases that match TRBD1. The CDR3 contains 17 residues. Germline CDR1 is LNHDA and CDR2 is SQIVND (reference sequence). V gave up 6 bases and J gave up 5 bases; unmatched junction bases: 16. Here the CDR3 reads CASSLNELTGRRNTIYF. As DNA, the CDR3 is TGTGCCAGTAGCTTAAACGAACTGACAGGGCGAAGAAACACCATATATTTT.

In regard to this clonotype: A read error may explain this, as a much larger clone is one base away. The chain is built from TRBV12-5 and TRBJ2-2; tentatively, D is TRBD2 (6 bases). There are 15 residues in the CDR3. Germline V gene sequence: CDR1 LGHNT, CDR2 FRNRAP. V lost 3 bases, J lost 5 bases, and 13 bases lay in between. In nucleotides, the CDR3 is TGTGCTAGTGGTTTTGGGCGGGGTTGGACCGGGGAGCTGTTTTTT. This encodes CASGFGRGWTGELFF.

V gene TRBV4-3 combines with J gene TRBJ2-1, with D uncertain. The CDR3 sequence is 16 residues long. Germline CDR1 reads LGHNA; CDR2 reads YSLEER. The V gene lost 0 bases and the J gene lost 4 bases, with 13 bases spanning the gap. CDR3 protein: CASSQEPVRYYNEQFF. CDR3 DNA sequence: TGCGCCAGCAGCCAAGAACCGGTACGGTATTACAATGAGCAGTTCTTC.

The chain is built from TRBV19 and TRBJ1-1; D might be TRBD1 (6 bases). This CDR3 comprises 14 residues. Germline assignment: CDR1 LNHDA and CDR2 SQIVND (reference sequence). The germline V and J ends were trimmed by 4 bases and 4 bases, with 13 bases remaining between them. In nucleotides, the CDR3 is TGTGCCAGTAGTAAACAGGGTCAGAGCACTGAAGCTTTCTTT. Translated: CASSKQGQSTEAFF.

This clonotype occurred many times. The V and J genes are TRBV9 and TRBJ1-1; 9 bases align to TRBD1. V gave up 2 bases and J gave up 5 bases; unmatched junction bases: 7. The CDR3 sequence is 15 residues long. CDR1 is SGDLS, CDR2 YYNGEE, per germline. CDR3 sequence reads: CASSVDGTGRTEAFF. As DNA, the CDR3 is TGTGCCAGCAGCGTGGACGGGACAGGGAGGACTGAAGCTTTCTTT.

The table lists this clonotype with many counts. V usage is TRBV28 and J usage is TRBJ1-5; D unclear. The V gene lost 6 bases and the J gene lost 3 bases, with 9 bases spanning the gap. CDR3 size: 13 residues. CDR1 is MDHEN, CDR2 SYDVKM, per germline. Here the CDR3 reads CASRRQPNQPQHF. The DNA for the CDR3 is TGTGCCAGCAGACGACAACCCAATCAGCCCCAGCATTTT.

This clonotype was detected many times. The chain joins TRBV5-1 to TRBJ2-2; maybe TRBD1 (7 bases). The germline gives CDR1 SGHRS, CDR2 YFSETQ. V gave up 4 bases and J gave up 4 bases, with 14 bases separating them. The CDR3 consists of 15 residues. The CDR3 DNA follows: TGCGCCAGCAGCAGCGGAGGGACAGTCACCGGGGAGCTGTTTTTT. It encodes CASSSGGTVTGELFF.

This clonotype was recorded many times. The chain combines TRBV10-3 with TRBJ1-3; D is perhaps TRBD1 (5 bases). The V end was cut by 7 bases, the J end by 2 bases, with 9 bases between. In germline, CDR1 is ENHRY, CDR2 SYGVKD. The CDR3 spans 13 residues. The CDR3 DNA is TGTGCCATCACAGGGCAGCCTGGAAACACCATATATTTT. It translates to CAITGQPGNTIYF.

This clonotype was detected only a few times. The rearrangement links TRBV10-2 to TRBJ2-7; D gene uncertain. CDR1 is WSHSY, CDR2 SAAADI, per germline. The CDR3 extends over 15 amino acids. Between the trimmed V and J ends, which lost 8 bases and 6 bases, there was a span of 23 bases. CDR3 amino acids: CASSPPSRSMGEQYF. The DNA of the CDR3 is TGCGCCAGCTCCCCCCCCTCTAGGTCGATGGGCGAGCAGTACTTC.

In this sample, this clonotype turned up many times. The V and J genes are TRBV7-3 and TRBJ1-1, with 7 bases fitting TRBD1. Germline CDR1 reads SGHTA; CDR2 reads FQGTGA. The V gene end was trimmed by 1 base and the J gene end by 6 bases; junction bases not matched to a gene: 2. This CDR3 spans 13 amino acids. CDR3 residues: CASSLIDRAEAFF. CDR3 in DNA: TGTGCCAGCAGCTTAATCGACAGGGCTGAAGCTTTCTTT.

The table lists this clonotype with many counts. The chain employs TRBV24-1 and TRBJ2-5, with 15 bases identical to TRBD2. Looked up from germline, CDR1 is KGHDR and CDR2 is SFDVKD. V dropped 2 bases and J dropped 5; count of bases not matched to a gene: 2. This CDR3 contains 16 residues. DNA of the CDR3: TGTGCCACCAGTGATTCCGGACTAGCGGGAGGGGAGACCCAGTACTTC. Its protein is CATSDSGLAGGETQYF.

This clonotype showed up many times. The V call is TRBV12-3 or TRBV12-4, the J call TRBJ2-7, with D perhaps being TRBD1 or TRBD2 (5 bases each). The CDR3 has 13 amino acids. Trimming removed 6 bases from V and 7 bases from J, with 16 bases in between. The CDR3 DNA reads TGTGCCAGCAGGGGGCAGCGAGGGAGAGAGCAGTACTTC. Its translation is CASRGQRGREQYF.

This clonotype was seen at least ten times. The CDR3 DNA reads as TGTGCCAGCGCCCGGTCGGGCGAGCAGTACTTC. It codes for CASARSGEQYF. This chain joins TRBV12-3 or TRBV12-4 and TRBJ2-7; D gene ambiguous. V gave up 8 bases and J gave up 6 bases, with 11 bases separating them. The CDR3 is 11 residues long.

The sample holds many counts of this clonotype. The gene calls are TRBV5-1 and TRBJ2-2; 11 positions agree with TRBD2. The V gene end was trimmed by 4 bases and the J gene end by 4 bases; junction bases not matched to a gene: 3. Germline V lookup: CDR1 SGHRS, CDR2 YFSETQ. This CDR3 has 15 amino acids. The CDR3 reads CASSPGTSGTGELFF. CDR3 coding DNA: TGCGCCAGCAGCCCGGGGACTAGCGGCACCGGGGAGCTGTTTTTT.

The sample holds a few counts of this clonotype. The J gene is TRBJ1-2, the V gene TRBV7-8, with D possibly matching TRBD1 (5 bases). Germline V gene sequence: CDR1 SGHVS, CDR2 FQNEAQ. The CDR3 sequence is 13 residues long. Trimming removed 6 bases from V and 2 bases from J, with 10 bases in between. CDR3 DNA sequence: TGTGCCAGCAGTTTCAGGGAGAACTATGGCTACACCTTC. The encoded protein is CASSFRENYGYTF. The full variable domain, with the rest looked up from reference TRBV7-8 and TRBJ1-2, is GAGVSQSPRYKVAKRGQDVALRCDPISGHVSLFWYQQALGQGPEFLTYFQNEAQLDKSGLPSDRFFAERPEGSVSTLKIQRTQQEDSAVYLCASSFRENYGYTFGSGTRLTVV.

The gene calls are TRBV4-2 and TRBJ2-3; D may be TRBD2 (5 bases). V was trimmed by 0 bases and J by 0 bases, leaving 10 bases between them. Germline assignment: CDR1 LGHNA and CDR2 YNFKEQ. This CDR3 spans 16 amino acids. The CDR3 is CASSQDNSGSTDTQYF. Written as DNA, the CDR3 is TGTGCCAGCAGCCAAGATAACAGCGGTAGCACAGATACGCAGTATTTT.

This clonotype was found many times. The chain carries TRBV20-1 and TRBJ2-7; D might be TRBD1 or TRBD2, each matching 6 bases. CDR3 length equals 14 residues. Trimming shortened V by 5 bases and J by 0 bases, and 14 bases separated the two germline ends. CDR1 and CDR2 (germline): DFQATT, SNEGSKA (reference sequence). The CDR3 DNA sequence: TGCAGTGCTCCCCGGGGGCGGAGCTCCTACGAGCAGTACTTC. It encodes CSAPRGRSSYEQYF.

In this sample, this clonotype turned up many times. V is TRBV20-1 and J is TRBJ2-5; possible D gene TRBD2, 6 bases. Between the trimmed V and J ends, which lost 5 bases and 7 bases, there was a span of 11 bases. Germline assignment: CDR1 DFQATT and CDR2 SNEGSKA (reference sequence). This CDR3 contains 11 residues. CDR3 nucleotide sequence: TGCAGTGCTGGGGAGGAGGGGACCCAGTACTTC. This gives the protein CSAGEEGTQYF.

This clonotype was observed many times. The gene calls are TRBV7-2 and TRBJ1-2; 8 bases line up with TRBD1. CDR1 and CDR2 from the germline V gene are SGHTA and FQGNSA. V shed 0 bases and J 0 bases; nucleotides not matched to a gene: 6. The CDR3 is 17 residues long. CDR3 nucleotide sequence: TGTGCCAGCAGCTTAGCGGTGGTCAGGGGGCCTAACTATGGCTACACCTTC. Protein sequence: CASSLAVVRGPNYGYTF.

This clonotype was detected only a few times. V is TRBV20-1 and J is TRBJ2-7, with D possibly TRBD2 on 6 matching bases. CDR3 length: 12 residues. Germline V lookup: CDR1 DFQATT, CDR2 SNEGSKA (reference sequence). The V and J ends lost 3 bases and 4 bases respectively, with 10 bases between them. CDR3: CSAREGRYEQYF. The CDR3 DNA reads TGCAGTGCTAGGGAGGGTCGGTACGAGCAGTACTTC.

This clonotype was recorded a few times. V is TRBV23-1 and J is TRBJ2-1, with 9 positions matching TRBD1. TRBV23-1 is marked as an open reading frame, function uncertain. The ends lost 7 bases at V and 8 bases at J; junction bases unmatched: 3. The CDR3 spans 12 residues. This CDR3 is CASTQGADEQFF. In DNA, the CDR3 is TGCGCCAGCACACAGGGGGCCGATGAGCAGTTCTTC.